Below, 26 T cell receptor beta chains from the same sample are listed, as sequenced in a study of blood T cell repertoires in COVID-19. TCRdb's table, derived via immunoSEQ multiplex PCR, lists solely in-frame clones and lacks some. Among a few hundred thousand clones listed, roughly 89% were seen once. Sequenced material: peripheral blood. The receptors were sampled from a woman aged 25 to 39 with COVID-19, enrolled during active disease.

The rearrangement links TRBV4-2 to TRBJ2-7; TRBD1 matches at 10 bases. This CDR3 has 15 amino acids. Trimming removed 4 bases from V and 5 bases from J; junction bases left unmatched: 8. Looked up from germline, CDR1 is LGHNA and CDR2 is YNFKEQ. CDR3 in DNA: TGTGCCAGCAGCCTCACCGGGGACAGGGGAGACGAGCAGTACTTC. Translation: CASSLTGDRGDEQYF.

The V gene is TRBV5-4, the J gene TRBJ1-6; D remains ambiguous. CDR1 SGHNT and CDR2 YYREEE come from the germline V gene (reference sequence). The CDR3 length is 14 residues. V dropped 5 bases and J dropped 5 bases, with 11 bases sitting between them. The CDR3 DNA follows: TGTGCCAGCAGGATGGAACGGGATAATTCACCCCTCCACTTT. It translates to CASRMERDNSPLHF.

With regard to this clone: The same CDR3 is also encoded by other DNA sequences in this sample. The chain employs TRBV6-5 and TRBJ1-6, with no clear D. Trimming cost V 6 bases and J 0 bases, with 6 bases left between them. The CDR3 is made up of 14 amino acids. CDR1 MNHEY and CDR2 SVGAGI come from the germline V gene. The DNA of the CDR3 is TGTGCCAGCAGAGGGAGCTCCTATAATTCACCCCTCCACTTT. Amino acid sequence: CASRGSSYNSPLHF.

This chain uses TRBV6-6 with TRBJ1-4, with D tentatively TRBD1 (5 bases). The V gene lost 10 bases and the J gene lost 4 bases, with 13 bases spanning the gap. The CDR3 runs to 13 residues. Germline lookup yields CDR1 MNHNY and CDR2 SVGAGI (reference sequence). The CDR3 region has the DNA TGTGCCACAAAAGGGGCGAATAATGAAAAACTGTTTTTT. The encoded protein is CATKGANNEKLFF.

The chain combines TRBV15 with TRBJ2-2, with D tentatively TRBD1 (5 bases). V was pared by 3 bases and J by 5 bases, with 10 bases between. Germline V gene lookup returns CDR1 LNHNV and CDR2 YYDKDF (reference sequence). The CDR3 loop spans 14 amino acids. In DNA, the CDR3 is TGTGCCACCAGCAGGATAAGGGGAACCGGGGAGCTGTTTTTT. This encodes CATSRIRGTGELFF.

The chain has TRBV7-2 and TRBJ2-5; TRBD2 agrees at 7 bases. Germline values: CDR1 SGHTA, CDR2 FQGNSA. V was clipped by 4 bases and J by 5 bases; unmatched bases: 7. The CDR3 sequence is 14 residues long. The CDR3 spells CASSYSGGGETQYF. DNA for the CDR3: TGTGCCAGCAGCTATTCTGGGGGGGGTGAGACCCAGTACTTC.

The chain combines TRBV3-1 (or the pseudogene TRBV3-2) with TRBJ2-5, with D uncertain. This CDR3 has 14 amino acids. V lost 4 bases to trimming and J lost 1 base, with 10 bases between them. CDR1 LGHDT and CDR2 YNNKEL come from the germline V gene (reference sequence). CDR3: CASSPGASQETQYF. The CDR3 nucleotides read TGTGCCAGCAGCCCTGGCGCTAGCCAAGAGACCCAGTACTTC.

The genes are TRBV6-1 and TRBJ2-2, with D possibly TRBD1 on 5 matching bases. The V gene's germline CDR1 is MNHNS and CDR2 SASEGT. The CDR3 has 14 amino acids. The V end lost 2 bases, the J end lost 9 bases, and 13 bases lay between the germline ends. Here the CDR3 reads CASSEQGSGRELFF. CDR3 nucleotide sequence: TGTGCCAGCAGTGAACAGGGATCGGGCCGGGAGCTGTTTTTT.

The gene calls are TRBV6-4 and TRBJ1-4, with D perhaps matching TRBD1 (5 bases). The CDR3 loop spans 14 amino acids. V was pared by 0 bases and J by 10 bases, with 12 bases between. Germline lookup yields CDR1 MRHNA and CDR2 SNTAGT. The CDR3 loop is CASSDSPRVRKLFF. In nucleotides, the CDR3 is TGTGCCAGCAGTGACTCGCCCAGGGTAAGAAAACTGTTTTTT.

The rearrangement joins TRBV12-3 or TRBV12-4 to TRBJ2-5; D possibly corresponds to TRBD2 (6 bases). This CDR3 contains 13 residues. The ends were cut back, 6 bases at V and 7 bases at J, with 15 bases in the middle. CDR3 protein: CASRNLEGGTQYF. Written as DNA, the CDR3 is TGTGCCAGCAGGAACTTAGAGGGAGGGACCCAGTACTTC.

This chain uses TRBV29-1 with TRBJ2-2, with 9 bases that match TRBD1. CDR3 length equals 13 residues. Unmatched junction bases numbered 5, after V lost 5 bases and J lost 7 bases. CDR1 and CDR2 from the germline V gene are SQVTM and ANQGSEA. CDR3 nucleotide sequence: TGCAGCGTTAGGGACAGGGATTTCGGGGAGCTGTTTTTT. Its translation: CSVRDRDFGELFF.

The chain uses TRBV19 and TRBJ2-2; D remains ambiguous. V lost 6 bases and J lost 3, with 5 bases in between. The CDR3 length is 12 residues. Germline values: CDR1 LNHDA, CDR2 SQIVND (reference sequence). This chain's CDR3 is CASSNYTGELFF. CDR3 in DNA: TGTGCCAGTAGCAATTACACCGGGGAGCTGTTTTTT.

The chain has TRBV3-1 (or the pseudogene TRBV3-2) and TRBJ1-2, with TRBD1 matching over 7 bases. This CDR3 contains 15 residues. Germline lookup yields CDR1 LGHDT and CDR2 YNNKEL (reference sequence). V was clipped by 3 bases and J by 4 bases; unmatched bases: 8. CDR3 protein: CASSQLAGQSYGYTF. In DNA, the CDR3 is TGTGCCAGCAGCCAGTTAGCGGGACAGAGCTATGGCTACACCTTC.

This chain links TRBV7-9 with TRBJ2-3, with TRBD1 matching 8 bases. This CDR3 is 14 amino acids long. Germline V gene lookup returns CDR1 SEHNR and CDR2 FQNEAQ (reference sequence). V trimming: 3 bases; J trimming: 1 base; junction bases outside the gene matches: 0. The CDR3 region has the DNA TGTGCCAGCAGCTTGACAGGGGGCACAGATACGCAGTATTTT. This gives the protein CASSLTGGTDTQYF.

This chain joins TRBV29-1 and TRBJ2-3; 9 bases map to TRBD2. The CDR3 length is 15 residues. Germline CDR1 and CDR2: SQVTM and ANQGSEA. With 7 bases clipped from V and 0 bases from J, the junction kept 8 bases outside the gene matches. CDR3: CSAVLAGLSTDTQYF. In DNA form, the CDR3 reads TGCAGCGCTGTACTAGCGGGCCTTAGCACAGATACGCAGTATTTT.

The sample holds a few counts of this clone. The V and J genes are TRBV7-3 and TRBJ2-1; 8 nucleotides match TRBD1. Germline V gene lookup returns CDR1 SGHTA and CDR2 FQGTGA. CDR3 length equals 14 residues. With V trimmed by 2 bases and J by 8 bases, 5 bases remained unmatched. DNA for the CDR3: TGTGCCAGCAGCTTACAGGGGGCCACGGATGAGCAGTTCTTC. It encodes CASSLQGATDEQFF.

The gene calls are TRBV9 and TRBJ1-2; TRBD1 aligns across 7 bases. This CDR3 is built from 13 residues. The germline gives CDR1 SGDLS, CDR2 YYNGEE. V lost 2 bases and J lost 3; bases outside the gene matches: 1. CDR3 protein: CASSVGTDYGYTF. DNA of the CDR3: TGTGCCAGCAGCGTGGGGACAGACTATGGCTACACCTTC.

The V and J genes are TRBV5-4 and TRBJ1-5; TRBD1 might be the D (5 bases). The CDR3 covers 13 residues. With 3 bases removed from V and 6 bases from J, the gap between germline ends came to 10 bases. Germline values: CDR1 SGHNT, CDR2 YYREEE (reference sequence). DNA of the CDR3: TGTGCCAGCAGCTCGGCTCAGGGTCAGCCCCAGCATTTT. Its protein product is CASSSAQGQPQHF.

The CDR3 region is CASSGGHGNTEAFF. In nucleotides, the CDR3 is TGTGCCAGCAGTGGGGGACACGGGAACACTGAAGCTTTCTTT. V and J are TRBV28 and TRBJ1-1, with D possibly TRBD1 on 6 matching bases. The germline V gene encodes CDR1 MDHEN and CDR2 SYDVKM. The CDR3 length is 14 residues. V lost 5 bases and J 1 base, leaving 11 bases between the germline ends.

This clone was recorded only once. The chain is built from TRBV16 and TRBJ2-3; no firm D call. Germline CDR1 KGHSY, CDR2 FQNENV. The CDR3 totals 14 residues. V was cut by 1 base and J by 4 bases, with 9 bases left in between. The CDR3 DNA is TGTGCCAGCAGCCAATTGTGGGCAGCAGATACGCAGTATTTT. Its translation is CASSQLWAADTQYF.

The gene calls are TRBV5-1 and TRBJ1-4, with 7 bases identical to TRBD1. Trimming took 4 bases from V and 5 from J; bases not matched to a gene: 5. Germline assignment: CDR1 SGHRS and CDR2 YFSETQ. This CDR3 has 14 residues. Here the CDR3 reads CASSPWDSNEKLFF. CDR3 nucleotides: TGCGCCAGCAGCCCGTGGGACAGCAATGAAAAACTGTTTTTT.

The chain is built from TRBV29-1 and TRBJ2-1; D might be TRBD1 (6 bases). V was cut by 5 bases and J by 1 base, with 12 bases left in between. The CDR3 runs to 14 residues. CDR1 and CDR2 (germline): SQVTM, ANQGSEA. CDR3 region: CSVRTEKSYNEQFF. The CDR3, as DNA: TGCAGCGTTCGGACAGAAAAATCCTACAATGAGCAGTTCTTC.

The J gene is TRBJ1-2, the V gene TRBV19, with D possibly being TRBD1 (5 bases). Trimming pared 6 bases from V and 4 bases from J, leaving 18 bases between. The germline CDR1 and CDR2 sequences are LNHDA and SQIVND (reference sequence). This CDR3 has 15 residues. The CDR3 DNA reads TGTGCCAGTAGCCCAGACGGTCTTGGGGCCTATGGCTACACCTTC. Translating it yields CASSPDGLGAYGYTF.

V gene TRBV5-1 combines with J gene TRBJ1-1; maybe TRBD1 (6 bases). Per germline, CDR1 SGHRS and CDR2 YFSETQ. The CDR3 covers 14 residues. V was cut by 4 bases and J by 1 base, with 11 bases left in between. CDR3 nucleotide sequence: TGCGCCAGCAGCCCCGGGACAACGAACACTGAAGCTTTCTTT. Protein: CASSPGTTNTEAFF.

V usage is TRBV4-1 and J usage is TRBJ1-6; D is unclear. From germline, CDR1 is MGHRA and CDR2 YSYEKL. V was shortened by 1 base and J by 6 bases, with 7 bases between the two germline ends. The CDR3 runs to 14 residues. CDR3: CASSQVYGNSPLHF. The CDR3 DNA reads TGCGCCAGCAGCCAAGTTTACGGTAATTCACCCCTCCACTTT.

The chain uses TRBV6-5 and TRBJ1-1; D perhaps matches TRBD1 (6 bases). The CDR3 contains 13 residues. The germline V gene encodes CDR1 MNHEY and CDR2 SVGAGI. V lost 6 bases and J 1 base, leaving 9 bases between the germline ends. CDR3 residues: CASSGQQNTEAFF. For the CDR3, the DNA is TGTGCCAGCAGCGGACAGCAGAACACTGAAGCTTTCTTT.